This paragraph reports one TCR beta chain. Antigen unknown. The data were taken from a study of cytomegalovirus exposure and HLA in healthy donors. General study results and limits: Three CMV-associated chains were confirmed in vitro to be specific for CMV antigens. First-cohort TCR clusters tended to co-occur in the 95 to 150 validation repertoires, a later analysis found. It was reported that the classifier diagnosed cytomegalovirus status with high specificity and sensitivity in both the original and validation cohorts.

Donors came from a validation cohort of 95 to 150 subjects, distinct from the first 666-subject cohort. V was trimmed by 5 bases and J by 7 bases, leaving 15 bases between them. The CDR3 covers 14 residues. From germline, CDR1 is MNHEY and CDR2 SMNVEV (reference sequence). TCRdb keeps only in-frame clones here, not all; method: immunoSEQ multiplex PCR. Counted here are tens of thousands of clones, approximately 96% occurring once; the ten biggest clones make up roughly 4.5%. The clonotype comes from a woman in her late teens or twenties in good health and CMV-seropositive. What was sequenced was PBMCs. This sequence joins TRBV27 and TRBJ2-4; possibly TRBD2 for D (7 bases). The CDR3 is CASSARGAQNIQYF. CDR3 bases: TGTGCCAGCAGTGCCCGGGGGGCGCAGAACATTCAGTACTTC.